Sequencing of this TCR beta chain was carried out in a study of T cell responses to AZD1222 COVID-19 vaccine. TCRdb's table, derived via immunoSEQ multiplex PCR, lists solely in-frame clones and lacks some. The repertoire holds about 55,000 clones, with roughly 85% as singletons. Whole-study findings and limits: Mostly white British, mostly female donors; authors suggested clonal diversity may be underestimated. Nearly half of spike-specific TCRs reportedly go after variant regions that carry no mutations.

About this clone: Its antigen is still unknown.

V lost 2 bases, J lost 4 bases, and 8 bases stayed unmatched. Germline CDR1 GTSNPN, CDR2 SVGIG (reference sequence). This CDR3 contains 15 residues. The sequence was collected from an adult in good health. The sequenced sample was peripheral blood, obtained on day 0 of AZD1222 vaccination. This chain links TRBV30 with TRBJ1-5, with 7 bases lining up with TRBD1. The chain's CDR3 is CAWSPIDRVNQPQHF. As DNA, the CDR3 is TGTGCCTGGAGTCCGATTGACAGGGTGAATCAGCCCCAGCATTTT.